Presented here are 15 T cell receptor beta chains from one specimen sequenced in a study of OX40 agonist ivuxolimab in advanced cancers. Data came from immunoSEQ multiplex PCR; TCRdb stores just in-frame clones and leaves some out. The data contain about 63,000 clones, approximately 88% of them singletons. The sequences come from CD4+ or CD8+ T cells sorted from blood, collected in a trial of the OX40 agonist ivuxolimab. The receptors stem from an adult with an advanced solid tumor such as melanoma, head and neck, liver or kidney cancer.

This clone was detected only once. This chain joins TRBV5-1 and TRBJ2-7; TRBD2 matches 9 bases. The CDR3 has 13 amino acids. Germline V gene lookup returns CDR1 SGHRS and CDR2 YFSETQ. Trimming took 2 bases from V and 6 from J; bases not matched to a gene: 3. The DNA of the CDR3 is TGCGCCAGCAGCTTAGCGGGAGGTACCGAGCAGTACTTC. This encodes CASSLAGGTEQYF.

This rearrangement joins TRBV27 to TRBJ1-1; D not certain. The CDR3 length is 15 residues. The germline V gene encodes CDR1 MNHEY and CDR2 SMNVEV (reference sequence). Trimming pared 0 bases from V and 3 bases from J, leaving 11 bases between. The CDR3 DNA is TGTGCCAGCAGTTTATCGTTCAGGTATGACACTGAAGCTTTCTTT. Its translation: CASSLSFRYDTEAFF.

The chain carries TRBV27 and TRBJ2-6; D may match TRBD1 or TRBD2 (5 bases each). The germline V gene encodes CDR1 MNHEY and CDR2 SMNVEV (reference sequence). Trimming left V 5 bases short and J 2 bases short, with 10 bases between. This CDR3 has 15 amino acids. CDR3 region: CASSPLGAGANVLTF. The CDR3 DNA reads TGTGCCAGCAGTCCCTTGGGGGCTGGGGCCAACGTCCTGACTTTC.

The chain employs TRBV28 and TRBJ1-1, with 7 bases lining up with TRBD1. There are 15 residues in the CDR3. The V gene end was trimmed by 1 base and the J gene end by 1 base; junction bases not matched to a gene: 3. The germline V gene has CDR1 MDHEN and CDR2 SYDVKM. The CDR3 sequence: CASSLSGQANTEAFF. CDR3 sequence (DNA): TGTGCCAGCAGTTTATCAGGACAGGCGAACACTGAAGCTTTCTTT.

The V and J genes are TRBV10-2 and TRBJ2-3; the match to TRBD2 covers 7 bases. CDR3 length: 13 amino acids. The germline gives CDR1 WSHSY, CDR2 SAAADI. Trimming cost V 1 base and J 6 bases; bases outside gene matches: 1. The chain's CDR3 is CASSELTSDTQYF. The CDR3, as DNA: TGCGCCAGCAGTGAGTTGACTAGCGATACGCAGTATTTT.

The V gene is TRBV5-1, the J gene TRBJ2-1; D unresolved. Trimming cost V 0 bases and J 7 bases, with 26 bases left between them. The CDR3 runs to 19 residues. The germline gives CDR1 SGHRS, CDR2 YFSETQ. The CDR3 spells CASSLDMNNYSAKENEQFF. The CDR3, as DNA: TGCGCCAGCAGCTTGGATATGAATAACTACTCAGCAAAGGAGAATGAGCAGTTCTTC.

V and J are TRBV15 and TRBJ2-5; D unclear. Germline CDR1 reads LNHNV; CDR2 reads YYDKDF (reference sequence). The CDR3 has 12 amino acids. V gave up 0 bases and J gave up 7 bases, with 6 bases separating them. The CDR3 coding sequence is TGTGCCACCAGCAGAGATCTTGCGACCCAGTACTTC. Translated, it gives CATSRDLATQYF.

The chain couples TRBV29-1 to TRBJ1-3; D might be TRBD1 (5 bases). The CDR3 is 14 amino acids. Germline CDR1 reads SQVTM; CDR2 reads ANQGSEA. The V end was cut by 5 bases, the J end by 4 bases, with 15 bases between. The CDR3 loop is CSVLQGVGGNTIYF. As DNA, the CDR3 is TGCAGCGTTCTTCAGGGAGTCGGAGGAAACACCATATATTTT.

This clone appeared a single time. The gene calls are TRBV30 and TRBJ2-3; 7 nucleotides match TRBD2. V shed 1 base, J shed 2 bases, and the junction held 6 bases outside the gene matches. CDR1 is GTSNPN and CDR2 is SVGIG in the germline V gene (reference sequence). The CDR3 length is 15 residues. This chain's CDR3 is CAWSEVGGLTDTQYF. The CDR3 DNA follows: TGTGCCTGGAGTGAAGTGGGAGGGCTCACAGATACGCAGTATTTT.

Here the CDR3 DNA reads TGTGCCAGCAGCTTGCCGGGAACGGATACGCAGTATTTT. Amino acids: CASSLPGTDTQYF. V and J are TRBV5-8 and TRBJ2-3, with D tentatively TRBD2 (5 bases). The CDR3 has 13 residues. Germline loops: CDR1 SGHTS, CDR2 YDEGEE. The V gene lost 1 base and the J gene lost 6 bases, with 9 bases spanning the gap.

This chain connects TRBV30 to TRBJ1-2, with D possibly TRBD1 on 6 matching bases. V lost 5 bases and J 4 bases, leaving 14 bases between the germline ends. Germline-derived CDR1 and CDR2 are GTSNPN and SVGIG (reference sequence). The CDR3 runs to 13 residues. CDR3 DNA: TGTGCCTGGTCCGAGGGGGGGAGCTATGGCTACACCTTC. Its protein is CAWSEGGSYGYTF.

The chain recombines TRBV6-1 with TRBJ1-1, with TRBD1 identical over 7 bases. Germline loops: CDR1 MNHNS, CDR2 SASEGT. The ends lost 1 base at V and 8 bases at J; junction bases unmatched: 10. The CDR3 is 15 residues long. The CDR3 sequence is CASSEVRQGKGEAFF. CDR3 sequence (DNA): TGTGCCAGCAGTGAAGTGAGACAGGGTAAGGGAGAAGCTTTCTTT.

The chain employs TRBV19 and TRBJ2-5, with 9 positions matching TRBD1. CDR1 is LNHDA, CDR2 SQIVND, per germline (reference sequence). This CDR3 spans 15 amino acids. The V and J ends lost 7 bases and 6 bases, in that order; junction bases with no gene match: 12. DNA of the CDR3: TGTGCCAGTACCGACTCCGGGACAGGGTTGCAGACCCAGTACTTC. This encodes CASTDSGTGLQTQYF.

The rearrangement joins TRBV5-4 to TRBJ2-1; 7 bases are shared with TRBD2. The CDR3 has 14 amino acids. The V gene's germline CDR1 is SGHNT and CDR2 YYREEE (reference sequence). After removal of 0 bases from V and 4 bases from J, the junction contained 1 base not matched to a gene. The CDR3 sequence: CASSLGTSYNEQFF. In DNA, the CDR3 is TGTGCCAGCAGCTTGGGGACTAGTTACAATGAGCAGTTCTTC.

V and J are TRBV10-1 and TRBJ1-5; possibly TRBD1 for D (6 bases). Germline V gene lookup returns CDR1 WNHNN and CDR2 SYGVQD (reference sequence). This CDR3 has 15 amino acids. Trimming took 6 bases from V and 0 from J, leaving 12 bases between them. The CDR3 protein is CASRKGRGSNQPQHF. The DNA for the CDR3 is TGCGCCAGCAGAAAAGGCAGGGGTAGCAATCAGCCCCAGCATTTT.